Each of the 15 T cell receptor beta chains below was sequenced from the same sample in a study of Graves' ophthalmopathy and Graves' hyperthyroidism. Amplified material comprised TCR beta CDR3 regions derived from RNA transcripts. In the first round, RT-PCR was carried out with HTBI primers, and a multiplex PCR formed the second round. TCRdb re-called the multiplex PCR reads through MiXCR, storing one row per CDR3 protein. The sample includes around 600,000 distinct CDR3 sequences, under 50% of them seen just once. Sequencing was performed on peripheral blood. The source of these receptors is an adult man with Graves' ophthalmopathy.

The sample holds many counts of this clonotype. V is TRBV29-1 and J is TRBJ1-5; a weak D match, TRBD1 (5 bases). The V and J ends lost 4 bases and 11 bases respectively, with 18 bases between them. The CDR3 has 13 residues. Germline CDR1 is SQVTM and CDR2 is ANQGSEA. The CDR3 here is CSVAGDGVGAQHF. DNA for the CDR3: TGCAGCGTTGCGGGGGACGGTGTGGGGGCCCAGCATTTT.

About this clonotype itself: This sequence may be a read error, since a much larger clone differs from it by one base. This rearrangement joins TRBV12-3 or TRBV12-4 to TRBJ1-3; weak D call: TRBD1 (5 bases). CDR3 length equals 13 residues. CDR3 region: CVSSFQGRDTIYF. CDR3 sequence (DNA): TGTGTCAGCAGTTTCCAGGGTCGAGACACCATATATTTT.

The chain joins TRBV2 to TRBJ1-2; weak D call: TRBD1 (5 bases). The CDR3 is 14 residues long. The germline CDR1 and CDR2 sequences are SNHLY and FYNNEI. Trimming removed 6 bases from V and 4 bases from J, with 15 bases in between. The CDR3 loop reads CASSLGVGLYGYTF. The CDR3 region has the DNA TGTGCCAGCAGCTTGGGGGTGGGGCTCTATGGCTACACCTTC.

The chain couples TRBV5-1 to TRBJ2-5, with D hard to call. With 4 bases removed from V and 5 bases from J, the gap between germline ends came to 15 bases. Germline CDR1 is SGHRS and CDR2 is YFSETQ. This CDR3 has 14 amino acids. This CDR3 reads CASSPVGASETQYF. DNA for the CDR3: TGCGCCAGCAGCCCAGTAGGCGCTTCCGAGACCCAGTACTTC. Looking up the rest from reference TRBV5-1 and TRBJ2-5 gives the full variable domain: KAGVTQTPRYLIKTRGQQVTLSCSPISGHRSVSWYQQTPGQGLQFLFEYFSETQRNKGNFPGRFSGRQFSNSRSEMNVSTLELGDSALYLCASSPVGASETQYFGPGTRLLVL.

This clonotype has only a few counts. The V and J genes are TRBV10-3 and TRBJ1-1, with 10 nucleotides matching TRBD1. The CDR3 spans 14 residues. CDR1 and CDR2 from the germline V gene are ENHRY and SYGVKD. V gave up 10 bases and J gave up 4 bases; unmatched junction bases: 9. The CDR3 nucleotides read TGTGCCAGCGGACAGGGGGAAAGGATCACTGAAGCTTTCTTT. It specifies CASGQGERITEAFF.

This clonotype showed up many times. The rearrangement links TRBV20-1 to TRBJ1-2, with a tentative D call TRBD1 (5 bases). Germline V gene sequence: CDR1 DFQATT, CDR2 SNEGSKA (reference sequence). The CDR3 covers 15 residues. The V end lost 6 bases, the J end lost 0 bases, and 17 bases lay between the germline ends. The CDR3 sequence: CSATLPGRPNYGYTF. DNA for the CDR3: TGCAGTGCGACGTTGCCAGGGCGACCTAACTATGGCTACACCTTC.

At least ten counts were recorded for this clonotype. The chain is built from TRBV19 and TRBJ1-5, with 9 bases that match TRBD1. Per the germline V gene, CDR1 is LNHDA and CDR2 is SQIVND (reference sequence). Trimming at V came to 7 bases and at J to 2 bases, leaving 12 bases not matched to a gene. This CDR3 has 17 amino acids. CDR3 nucleotide sequence: TGTGCCAGTACCACGCCGGGACAGGGTTTGGGCAATCAGCCCCAGCATTTT. This encodes CASTTPGQGLGNQPQHF.

The chain carries TRBV11-2 and TRBJ2-2, with a tentative D call TRBD1 (5 bases). This CDR3 contains 15 residues. The germline gives CDR1 SGHAT, CDR2 FQNNGV. V lost 4 bases to trimming and J lost 0 bases, with 9 bases between them. The CDR3 loop is CASSSETANTGELFF. The CDR3 DNA reads TGTGCCAGCAGCTCCGAGACAGCGAACACCGGGGAGCTGTTTTTT.

This clonotype was counted many times. The V and J genes are TRBV7-2 and TRBJ2-5; the D call may be TRBD1 or TRBD2 (5 bases each). The V and J ends lost 5 bases and 1 base respectively, with 14 bases between them. There are 15 residues in the CDR3. CDR1 is SGHTA, CDR2 FQGNSA, per germline. The CDR3 DNA reads as TGTGCCAGCAGCCGGGACCCGAGCCCCCAAGAGACCCAGTACTTC. This sequence encodes CASSRDPSPQETQYF.

This chain connects TRBV7-2 to TRBJ1-4, with 8 bases identical to TRBD1. The CDR3 runs to 15 residues. Per germline, CDR1 SGHTA and CDR2 FQGNSA. V shed 6 bases, J shed 8 bases, and the junction held 11 bases outside the gene matches. The CDR3 here is CASSYSQGAAEKLFF. CDR3 DNA: TGTGCCAGCAGTTATTCTCAGGGGGCCGCGGAAAAACTGTTTTTT.

This chain joins TRBV6-4 and TRBJ2-6; possibly TRBD2 for D (5 bases). Per germline, CDR1 MRHNA and CDR2 SNTAGT. The V and J ends lost 4 bases and 3 bases respectively, with 16 bases between them. The CDR3 has 17 residues. CDR3 sequence: CASSASPWQSGANVLTF. CDR3 DNA: TGTGCCAGCAGTGCTAGCCCCTGGCAGAGTGGGGCCAACGTCCTGACTTTC.

V is TRBV5-1 and J is TRBJ2-1, with D tentatively TRBD2 (6 bases). The CDR3 is made up of 15 amino acids. The V and J ends lost 0 bases and 3 bases respectively, with 10 bases between them. Germline V gives CDR1 SGHRS, CDR2 YFSETQ. The CDR3 loop reads CASSLESGDYNEQFF. DNA for the CDR3: TGCGCCAGCAGCTTGGAGTCGGGGGACTACAATGAGCAGTTCTTC.

This rearrangement joins TRBV29-1 to TRBJ2-7; D gene unclear. The CDR3 is 9 residues long. Germline V lookup: CDR1 SQVTM, CDR2 ANQGSEA. V lost 6 bases and J 5 bases, leaving 5 bases between the germline ends. The CDR3 sequence: CSVRDEQYF. CDR3 sequence (DNA): TGCAGCGTCCGGGACGAGCAGTACTTC.

On this clonotype: This may be a read error, as it is one base from a much larger clone. The chain employs TRBV10-3 and TRBJ1-1, with 11 bases fitting TRBD1. Looked up from germline, CDR1 is ENHRY and CDR2 is SYGVKD. With V trimmed by 3 bases and J by 8 bases, 5 bases remained unmatched. The CDR3 has 14 amino acids. The DNA of the CDR3 is TGTGCCATCAGTGAAGAATGGACAGGGGGCGAAGCTTTCTTT. It translates to CAISEEWTGGEAFF.

The chain has TRBV29-1 and TRBJ2-5, with D perhaps being TRBD1 or TRBD2 (6 bases each). Per germline, CDR1 SQVTM and CDR2 ANQGSEA. The CDR3 contains 17 residues. V was clipped by 8 bases and J by 5 bases, with 30 bases between them. The CDR3 spells CSRETGYNTGGGETQYF. The CDR3 coding sequence is TGCAGCCGCGAAACAGGGTACAACACCGGGGGTGGTGAGACCCAGTACTTC. Filled out from reference TRBV29-1 and TRBJ2-5, the complete variable domain reads SAVISQKPSRDICQRGTSLTIQCQVDSQVTMMFWYRQQPGQSLTLIATANQGSEATYESGFVIDKFPISRPNLTFSTLTVSNMSPEDSSIYLCSRETGYNTGGGETQYFGPGTRLLVL.